Below are 19 T cell receptor beta chains sequenced from a single sample in a study of blood T cell repertoires in COVID-19. The repertoire was sequenced with immunoSEQ multiplex PCR; TCRdb's copy has only in-frame clones and lacks some. The repertoire holds 60,000 to 70,000 clones, with 91% as singletons. Sequenced: peripheral blood. All receptors come from a human donor in a cohort sampled during active COVID-19.

This clone was observed a single time. The J gene is TRBJ2-5, the V gene TRBV5-1; 7 nucleotides line up with TRBD1. Per the germline V gene, CDR1 is SGHRS and CDR2 is YFSETQ. J was trimmed by 3 bases and V by 4 bases; bases with no gene match: 9. CDR3 length: 15 residues. This chain's CDR3 is CASSRRTGFKETQYF. The CDR3 DNA sequence: TGCGCCAGCAGCAGAAGGACAGGTTTTAAAGAGACCCAGTACTTC.

The J gene is TRBJ2-7, the V gene TRBV15; D is ambiguous. The V end lost 3 bases, the J end lost 0 bases, and 12 bases lay between the germline ends. Germline CDR1 is LNHNV and CDR2 is YYDKDF (reference sequence). The CDR3 has 15 residues. CDR3 loop: CATSRLERSSYEQYF. DNA for the CDR3: TGTGCCACCAGCAGGTTGGAGAGGAGCTCCTACGAGCAGTACTTC.

The V and J genes are TRBV30 and TRBJ1-2; D unclear. CDR3 length: 12 residues. Per the germline V gene, CDR1 is GTSNPN and CDR2 is SVGIG (reference sequence). Trimming shortened V by 5 bases and J by 2 bases, and 9 bases separated the two germline ends. The CDR3 DNA reads as TGTGCCTGGGGTAAACTAAACTATGGCTACACCTTC. Protein sequence: CAWGKLNYGYTF.

The rearrangement uses TRBV7-3 and TRBJ2-2; D perhaps matches TRBD1 (5 bases). Trimming took 2 bases from V and 2 from J, leaving 12 bases between them. Germline CDR1 and CDR2: SGHTA and FQGTGA. There are 16 residues in the CDR3. The CDR3 sequence: CASSLVPGKNTGELFF. The DNA of the CDR3 is TGTGCCAGCAGCTTAGTTCCAGGGAAAAACACCGGGGAGCTGTTTTTT.

The V call is TRBV11-3, the J call TRBJ1-1, with 8 bases fitting TRBD1. CDR3 length equals 13 residues. J lost 6 bases, V lost 3 bases, and 3 bases had no gene match. Germline-derived CDR1 and CDR2 are SGHNT and YENEEA. The CDR3 DNA reads as TGTGCCAGCAGCTTGGGACAGGAGTCTGAAGCTTTCTTT. Translating it yields CASSLGQESEAFF.

The chain uses TRBV7-2 and TRBJ2-1; TRBD1 might be the D (6 bases). CDR1 is SGHTA and CDR2 is FQGNSA in the germline V gene. Trimming pared 2 bases from V and 7 bases from J, leaving 21 bases between. This CDR3 is built from 17 residues. The CDR3 loop is CASSLPKGGGFLNEQFF. The CDR3 DNA reads TGTGCCAGCAGCTTACCAAAAGGGGGTGGATTTTTAAATGAGCAGTTCTTC.

The CDR3 spells CASRYTQENTEAFF. The CDR3 DNA follows: TGTGCCAGCAGGTACACACAGGAGAACACTGAAGCTTTCTTT. The V gene is TRBV6-5, the J gene TRBJ1-1, with D maybe TRBD1 (5 bases). Trimming removed 6 bases from V and 1 base from J, with 12 bases in between. CDR3 length: 14 amino acids. The germline V gene encodes CDR1 MNHEY and CDR2 SVGAGI.

The rearrangement uses TRBV30 and TRBJ1-2, with TRBD1 identical over 9 bases. Trimming took 2 bases from V and 3 from J; bases not matched to a gene: 1. Germline-derived CDR1 and CDR2 are GTSNPN and SVGIG (reference sequence). This CDR3 is 13 amino acids long. The CDR3 region has the DNA TGTGCCTGGAGTAGGGACAGGGACTATGGCTACACCTTC. This encodes CAWSRDRDYGYTF.

The V and J genes are TRBV19 and TRBJ1-3; D uncertain. This CDR3 has 12 amino acids. V lost 3 bases to trimming and J lost 4 bases, with 4 bases between them. CDR1 is LNHDA, CDR2 SQIVND, per germline (reference sequence). CDR3 loop: CASSIVGNTIYF. CDR3 coding DNA: TGTGCCAGTAGTATCGTCGGAAACACCATATATTTT.

The J gene is TRBJ1-6, the V gene TRBV27; the D gene is possibly TRBD1 (6 bases). The V end was cut by 2 bases, the J end by 9 bases, with 11 bases between. Germline V CDR1 and CDR2: MNHEY, SMNVEV (reference sequence). The CDR3 sequence is 14 residues long. CDR3 residues: CASSLGGSGSPLHF. In DNA, the CDR3 is TGTGCCAGCAGTTTAGGGGGCTCGGGTTCACCCCTCCACTTT.

V is TRBV2 and J is TRBJ1-3, with D maybe TRBD1 (5 bases). The CDR3 extends over 15 amino acids. V was trimmed by 3 bases and J by 6 bases, leaving 15 bases between them. Germline V gives CDR1 SNHLY, CDR2 FYNNEI. The CDR3 DNA reads TGTGCCAGCAGTGACCAGGCGCCGACAGTAAACACCATATATTTT. Encoded protein: CASSDQAPTVNTIYF.

This chain uses TRBV7-9 with TRBJ2-2, with no clear D. Trimming removed 3 bases from V and 1 base from J, with 6 bases in between. CDR3 length equals 14 residues. From germline, CDR1 is SEHNR and CDR2 FQNEAQ (reference sequence). CDR3 DNA: TGTGCCAGCAGCTTCAACAGGAACACCGGGGAGCTGTTTTTT. Amino acids: CASSFNRNTGELFF.

This clone came up once. The chain combines TRBV9 with TRBJ2-7, with TRBD2 matching 14 bases. Per the germline V gene, CDR1 is SGDLS and CDR2 is YYNGEE. The CDR3 consists of 15 residues. Trimming removed 3 bases from V and 3 bases from J; junction bases left unmatched: 2. In nucleotides, the CDR3 is TGTGCCAGCAGCGCAGGGACTAGCGGGAGCTACGAGCAGTACTTC. Residues: CASSAGTSGSYEQYF.

V is TRBV29-1 and J is TRBJ1-1, with D possibly TRBD1 on 5 matching bases. V was pared by 7 bases and J by 1 base, with 19 bases between. Germline V CDR1 and CDR2: SQVTM, ANQGSEA. This CDR3 is 15 amino acids long. The CDR3 spells CSAGRGYERNTEAFF. The CDR3 DNA is TGCAGCGCCGGGAGGGGATACGAAAGGAACACTGAAGCTTTCTTT.

This rearrangement joins TRBV15 to TRBJ1-1; no definite D call. The germline gives CDR1 LNHNV, CDR2 YYDKDF (reference sequence). This CDR3 is 12 amino acids long. The ends were cut back, 1 base at V and 6 bases at J, with 6 bases in the middle. CDR3 in DNA: TGTGCCACCAGCAGAGCCGGGTCTGAAGCTTTCTTT. The encoded protein is CATSRAGSEAFF.

The CDR3 spells CASSRAAGTGDGYTF. The CDR3 DNA reads TGTGCCAGCTCACGTGCCGCCGGGACAGGGGACGGCTACACCTTC. This chain connects TRBV18 to TRBJ1-2; 10 positions agree with TRBD1. Germline V gene sequence: CDR1 KGHSH, CDR2 LQKENI. The length of the CDR3 is 15 residues. The V and J ends lost 4 bases and 8 bases, in that order; junction bases with no gene match: 10.

V and J are TRBV5-1 and TRBJ2-3, with 7 bases fitting TRBD1. J gave up 2 bases and V 7 bases, and 13 bases lay outside the gene matches. The CDR3 sequence is 16 residues long. Germline V gene lookup returns CDR1 SGHRS and CDR2 YFSETQ. CDR3 protein: CASGNYRGTNTDTQYF. DNA for the CDR3: TGCGCCAGCGGCAATTACAGGGGAACGAACACAGATACGCAGTATTTT.

This chain connects TRBV9 to TRBJ1-5, with D maybe TRBD1 (5 bases). Germline lookup yields CDR1 SGDLS and CDR2 YYNGEE. The V and J ends lost 4 bases and 6 bases respectively, with 17 bases between them. The CDR3 contains 15 residues. The CDR3 here is CASSPQAGIGQPQHF. CDR3 coding DNA: TGTGCCAGCAGCCCTCAGGCAGGGATTGGTCAGCCCCAGCATTTT.

The V call is TRBV3-1 (or the pseudogene TRBV3-2), the J call TRBJ1-5, with TRBD1 matching over 7 bases. This CDR3 is 15 amino acids long. CDR1 and CDR2 (germline): LGHDT, YNNKEL (reference sequence). J was trimmed by 0 bases and V by 4 bases; bases with no gene match: 3. The CDR3 bases are TGTGCCAGCAGCCCCAGGGGGGTTAGCAATCAGCCCCAGCATTTT. This gives the protein CASSPRGVSNQPQHF.